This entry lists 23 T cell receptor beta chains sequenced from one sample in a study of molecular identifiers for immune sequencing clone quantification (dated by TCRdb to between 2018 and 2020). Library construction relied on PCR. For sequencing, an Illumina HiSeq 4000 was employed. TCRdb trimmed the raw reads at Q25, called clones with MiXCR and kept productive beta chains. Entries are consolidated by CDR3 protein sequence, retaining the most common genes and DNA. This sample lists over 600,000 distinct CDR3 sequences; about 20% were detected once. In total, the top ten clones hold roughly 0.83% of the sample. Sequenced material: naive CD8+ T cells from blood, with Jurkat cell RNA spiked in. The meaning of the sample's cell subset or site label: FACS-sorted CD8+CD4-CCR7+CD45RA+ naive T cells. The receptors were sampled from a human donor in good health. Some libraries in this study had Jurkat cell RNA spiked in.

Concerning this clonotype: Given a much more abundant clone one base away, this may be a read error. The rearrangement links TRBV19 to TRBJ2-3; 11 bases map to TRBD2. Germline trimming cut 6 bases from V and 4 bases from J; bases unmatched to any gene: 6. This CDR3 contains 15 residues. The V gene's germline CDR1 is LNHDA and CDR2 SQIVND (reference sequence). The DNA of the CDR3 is TGTGCCAGTAGCCTAGCGGGAGGAGTCGCAGATACGCAGTATTTT. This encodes CASSLAGGVADTQYF.

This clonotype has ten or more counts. The CDR3 reads CASSQDFAERIPKAKNIQYF. The DNA of the CDR3 is TGCGCCAGCAGCCAAGATTTTGCAGAAAGAATACCCAAAGCCAAAAACATTCAGTACTTC. The V gene is TRBV4-3, the J gene TRBJ2-4; D remains ambiguous. Trimming took off 0 bases at V and 0 bases at J, with 21 bases between the two ends. CDR1 and CDR2 (germline): LGHNA, YSLEER. The CDR3 sequence is 20 residues long.

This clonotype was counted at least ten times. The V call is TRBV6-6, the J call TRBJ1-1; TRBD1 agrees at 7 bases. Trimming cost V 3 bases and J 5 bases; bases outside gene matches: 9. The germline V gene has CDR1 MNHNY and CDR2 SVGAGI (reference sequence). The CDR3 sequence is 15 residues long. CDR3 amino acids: CASSYEGAAETEAFF. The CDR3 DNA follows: TGTGCCAGCAGTTATGAGGGGGCAGCTGAAACTGAAGCTTTCTTT.

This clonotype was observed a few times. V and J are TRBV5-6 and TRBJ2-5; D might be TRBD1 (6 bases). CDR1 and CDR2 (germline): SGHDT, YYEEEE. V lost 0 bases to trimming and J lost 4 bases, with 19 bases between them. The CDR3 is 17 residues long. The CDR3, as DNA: TGTGCCAGCAGCTTGGCCTTGGGGGCACTTGTTGGAGAGACCCAGTACTTC. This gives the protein CASSLALGALVGETQYF.

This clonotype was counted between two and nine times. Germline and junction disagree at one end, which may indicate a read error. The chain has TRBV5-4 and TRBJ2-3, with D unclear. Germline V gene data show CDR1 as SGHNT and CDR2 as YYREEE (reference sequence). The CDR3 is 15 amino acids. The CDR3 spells CASSLVGGSTDTQCF. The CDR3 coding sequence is TGTGCCAGCAGCTTGGTGGGCGGCTCCACAGATACGCAGTGTTTT.

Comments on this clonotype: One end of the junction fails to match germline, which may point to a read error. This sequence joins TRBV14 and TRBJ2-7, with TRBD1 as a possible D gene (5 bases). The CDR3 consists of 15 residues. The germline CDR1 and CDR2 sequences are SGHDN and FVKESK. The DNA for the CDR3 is TGTGCCGGCAGCCAAGATAGGGGATTTTACTACGAGCAGTACTTC. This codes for CAGSQDRGFYYEQYF.

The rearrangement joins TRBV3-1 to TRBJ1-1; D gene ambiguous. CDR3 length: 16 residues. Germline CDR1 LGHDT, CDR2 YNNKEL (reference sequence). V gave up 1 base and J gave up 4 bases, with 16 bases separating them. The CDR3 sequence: CASSQVSASMSTEAFF. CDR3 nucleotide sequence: TGTGCCAGCAGCCAAGTCTCCGCCAGCATGAGCACTGAAGCTTTCTTT. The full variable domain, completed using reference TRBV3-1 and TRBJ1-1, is DTAVSQTPKYLVTQMGNDKSIKCEQNLGHDTMYWYKQDSKKFLKIMFSYNNKELIINETVPNRFSPKSPDKAHLNLHINSLELGDSAVYFCASSQVSASMSTEAFFGQGTRLTVV.

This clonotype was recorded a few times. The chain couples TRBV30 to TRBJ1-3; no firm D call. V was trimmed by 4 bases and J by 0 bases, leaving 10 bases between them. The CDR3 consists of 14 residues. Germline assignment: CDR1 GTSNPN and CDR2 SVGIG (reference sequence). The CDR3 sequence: CAWTGLSSGNTIYF. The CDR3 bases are TGTGCCTGGACCGGGCTAAGCTCTGGAAACACCATATATTTT.

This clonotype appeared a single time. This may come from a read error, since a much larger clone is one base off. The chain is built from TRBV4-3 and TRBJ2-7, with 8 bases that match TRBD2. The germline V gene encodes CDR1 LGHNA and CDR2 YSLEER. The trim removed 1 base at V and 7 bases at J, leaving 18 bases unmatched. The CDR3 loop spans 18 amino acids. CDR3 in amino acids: CASSQGIGVAGTPGEQYF. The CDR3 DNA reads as TGCGCCAGCAGCCAAGGTATTGGAGTAGCGGGAACTCCTGGGGAGCAGTACTTC.

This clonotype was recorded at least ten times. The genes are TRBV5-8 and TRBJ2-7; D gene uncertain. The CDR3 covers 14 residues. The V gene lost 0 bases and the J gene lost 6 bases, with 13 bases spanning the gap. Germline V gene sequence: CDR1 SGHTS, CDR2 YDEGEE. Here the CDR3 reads CASSLGQAPGEQYF. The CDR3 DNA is TGTGCCAGCAGCTTGGGCCAGGCCCCCGGCGAGCAGTACTTC.

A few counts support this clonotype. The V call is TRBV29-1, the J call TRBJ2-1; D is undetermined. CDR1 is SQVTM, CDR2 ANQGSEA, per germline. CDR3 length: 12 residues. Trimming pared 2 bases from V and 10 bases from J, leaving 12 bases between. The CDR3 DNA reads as TGCAGCGTTGAACCTCTGAATCTAGAGCAGTTCTTC. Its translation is CSVEPLNLEQFF.

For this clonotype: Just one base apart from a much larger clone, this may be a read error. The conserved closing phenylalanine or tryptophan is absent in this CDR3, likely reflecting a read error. CDR3 amino acids: CASSLDFQRGYNEQFL. The CDR3 coding sequence is TGTGCCAGCAGTTTAGATTTCCAGCGGGGTTACAATGAGCAGTTCTTA. The rearrangement joins TRBV12-3 or TRBV12-4 to TRBJ2-1; 7 bases are shared with TRBD2. V gave up 1 base and J gave up 4 bases; unmatched junction bases: 7. The CDR3 length is 16 residues.

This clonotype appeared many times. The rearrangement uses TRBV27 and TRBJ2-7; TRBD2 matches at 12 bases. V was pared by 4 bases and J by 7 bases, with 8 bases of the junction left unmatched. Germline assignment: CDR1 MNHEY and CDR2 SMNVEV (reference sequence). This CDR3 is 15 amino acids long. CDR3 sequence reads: CASSYLAGGPGEQYF. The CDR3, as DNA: TGTGCCAGCAGTTACCTAGCGGGAGGGCCGGGGGAGCAGTACTTC.

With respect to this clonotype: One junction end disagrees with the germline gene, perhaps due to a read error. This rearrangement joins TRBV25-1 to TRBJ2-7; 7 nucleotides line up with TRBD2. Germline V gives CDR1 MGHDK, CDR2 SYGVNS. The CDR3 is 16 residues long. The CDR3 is CASSEWVGGPADERYF. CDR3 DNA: TGTGCCAGCAGTGAATGGGTGGGAGGGCCGGCGGACGAGCGGTACTTC.

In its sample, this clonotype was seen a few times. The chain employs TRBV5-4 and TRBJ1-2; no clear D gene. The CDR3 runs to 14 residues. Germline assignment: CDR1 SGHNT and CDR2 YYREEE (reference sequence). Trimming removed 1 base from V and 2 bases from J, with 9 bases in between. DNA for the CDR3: TGTGCCAGCAGCTTGAGAATAGCCAACTATGGCTACACCTTC. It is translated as CASSLRIANYGYTF.

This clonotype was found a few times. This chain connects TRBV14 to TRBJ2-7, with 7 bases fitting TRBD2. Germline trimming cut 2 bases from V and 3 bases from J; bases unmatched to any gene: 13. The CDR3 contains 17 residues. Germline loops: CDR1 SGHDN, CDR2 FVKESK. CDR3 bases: TGTGCCAGCAGCCAACCCCTAACGGGGGGAATTTACTACGAGCAGTACTTC. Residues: CASSQPLTGGIYYEQYF.

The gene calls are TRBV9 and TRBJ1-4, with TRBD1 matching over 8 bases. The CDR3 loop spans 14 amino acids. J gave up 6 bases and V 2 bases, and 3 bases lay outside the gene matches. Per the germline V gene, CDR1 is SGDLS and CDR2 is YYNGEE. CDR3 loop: CASSVTQGDEKLFF. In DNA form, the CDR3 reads TGTGCCAGCAGCGTTACACAGGGGGATGAAAAACTGTTTTTT.

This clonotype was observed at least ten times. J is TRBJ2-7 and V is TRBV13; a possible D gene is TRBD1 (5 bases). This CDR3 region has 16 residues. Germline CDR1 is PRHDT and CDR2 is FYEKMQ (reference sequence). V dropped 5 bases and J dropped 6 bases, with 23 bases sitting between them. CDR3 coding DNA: TGTGCCAGCAGCCAAGGCCCGCCAGGGTCAGAAGTCGAGCAGTACTTC. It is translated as CASSQGPPGSEVEQYF. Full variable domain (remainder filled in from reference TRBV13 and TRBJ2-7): AAGVIQSPRHLIKEKRETATLKCYPIPRHDTVYWYQQGPGQDPQFLISFYEKMQSDKGSIPDRFSAQQFSDYHSELNMSSLELGDSALYFCASSQGPPGSEVEQYFGPGTRLTVT.

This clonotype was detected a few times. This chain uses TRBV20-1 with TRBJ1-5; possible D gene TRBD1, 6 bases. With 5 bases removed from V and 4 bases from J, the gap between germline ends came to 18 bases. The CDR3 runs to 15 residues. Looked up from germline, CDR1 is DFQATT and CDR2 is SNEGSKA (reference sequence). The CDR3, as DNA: TGCAGTGCTTGGTCGACCCAGGGGAATAATCAGCCCCAGCATTTT. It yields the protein CSAWSTQGNNQPQHF.

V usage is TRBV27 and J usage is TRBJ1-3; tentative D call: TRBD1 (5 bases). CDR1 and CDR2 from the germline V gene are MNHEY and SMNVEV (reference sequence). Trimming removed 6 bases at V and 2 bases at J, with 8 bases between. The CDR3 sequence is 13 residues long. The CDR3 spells CASRGGAGNTIYF. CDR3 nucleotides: TGTGCCAGCAGAGGAGGGGCTGGAAACACCATATATTTT.

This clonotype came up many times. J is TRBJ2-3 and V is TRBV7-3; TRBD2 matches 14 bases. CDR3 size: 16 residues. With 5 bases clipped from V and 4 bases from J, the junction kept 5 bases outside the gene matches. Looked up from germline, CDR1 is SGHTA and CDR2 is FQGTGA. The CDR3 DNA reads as TGTGCCAGCAGCCCGACTAGCGGGAGGGCCGCAGATACGCAGTATTTT. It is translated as CASSPTSGRAADTQYF.

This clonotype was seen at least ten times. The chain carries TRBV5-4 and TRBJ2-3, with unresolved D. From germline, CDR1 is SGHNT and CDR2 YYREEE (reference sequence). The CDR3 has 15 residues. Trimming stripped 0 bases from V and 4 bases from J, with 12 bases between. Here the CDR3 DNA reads TGTGCCAGCAGCTTGGCCGGCCCGGGCCCAGATACGCAGTATTTT. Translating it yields CASSLAGPGPDTQYF.

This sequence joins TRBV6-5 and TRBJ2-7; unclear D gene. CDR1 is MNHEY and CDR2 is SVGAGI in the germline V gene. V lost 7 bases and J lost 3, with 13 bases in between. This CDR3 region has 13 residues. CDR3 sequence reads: CASKLTPHYEQYF. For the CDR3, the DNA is TGTGCCAGCAAACTCACCCCTCACTACGAGCAGTACTTC.